The source of this TCR beta chain is a study of T cell responses to AZD1222 COVID-19 vaccine. Overall study findings and caveats: Targeting of unmutated variant regions was reportedly seen in nearly half of spike-specific TCRs.

In germline, CDR1 is KGHDR, CDR2 SFDVKD. V lost 4 bases to trimming and J lost 10 bases, with 12 bases between them. The CDR3 runs to 12 residues. On this clone itself: Its matching antigen is unknown.

Clones were read by immunoSEQ multiplex PCR, and TCRdb kept only the in-frame ones, dropping some. The table lists 140,000 to 150,000 clones, about nine tenths of them singletons. The sample was peripheral blood, taken 28 days after the second AZD1222 dose. The chain couples TRBV24-1 to TRBJ1-1; tentatively, D is TRBD1 (6 bases). This sequence originates from an adult who received the AZD1222 COVID-19 vaccine. The CDR3 nucleotides read TGTGCCACCAGTGACCTGACAGGTCTAGCTTTCTTT. This translates into CATSDLTGLAFF.